Detailed here is one T cell receptor (beta chain). The PBMCs were taken from about 10 ml of fresh peripheral blood. These data are taken from a study of T cells in Graves' hyperthyroidism and ophthalmopathy. RNA transcripts gave rise to amplified TCR beta CDR3 regions. The TCR CDR3 was amplified in a first-round RT-PCR using the HTBI primer set. TCRdb recomputed calls from the multiplex PCR reads with MiXCR, one row per CDR3 protein. The sample holds roughly 800,000 distinct CDR3 sequences; 38% are singletons and the top ten take over 8%. V was trimmed by 0 bases and J by 6 bases, leaving 12 bases between them. There are 15 residues in the CDR3. The germline V gene has CDR1 SGHVS and CDR2 FQNEAQ.

Material for sequencing was blood. This clonotype originated in a young man with Graves' hyperthyroidism. The J gene is TRBJ1-5, the V gene TRBV7-8; no firm D call. CDR3 residues: CASSLATGLGQPQHF. The CDR3 DNA is TGTGCCAGCAGCTTAGCGACCGGATTGGGTCAGCCCCAGCATTTT.